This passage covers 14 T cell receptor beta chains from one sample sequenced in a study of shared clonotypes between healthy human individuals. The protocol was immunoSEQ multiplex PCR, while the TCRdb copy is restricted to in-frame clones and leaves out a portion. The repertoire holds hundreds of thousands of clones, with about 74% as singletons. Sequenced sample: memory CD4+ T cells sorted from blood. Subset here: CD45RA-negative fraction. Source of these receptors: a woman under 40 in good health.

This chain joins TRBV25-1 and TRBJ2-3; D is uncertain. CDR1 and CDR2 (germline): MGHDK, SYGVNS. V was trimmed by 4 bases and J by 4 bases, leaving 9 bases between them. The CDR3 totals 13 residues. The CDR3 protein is CASSAWGPDTQYF. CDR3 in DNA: TGTGCCAGCAGTGCCTGGGGTCCAGATACGCAGTATTTT.

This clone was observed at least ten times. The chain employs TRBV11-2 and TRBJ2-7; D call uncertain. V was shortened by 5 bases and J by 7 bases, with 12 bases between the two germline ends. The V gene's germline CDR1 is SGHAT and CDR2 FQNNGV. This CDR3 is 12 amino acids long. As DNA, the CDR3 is TGTGCCAGCAGCCCCTACATTGAGGAGCAGTACTTC. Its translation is CASSPYIEEQYF. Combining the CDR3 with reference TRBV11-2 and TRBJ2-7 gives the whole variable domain EAGVAQSPRYKIIEKRQSVAFWCNPISGHATLYWYQQILGQGPKLLIQFQNNGVVDDSQLPKDRFSAERLKGVDSTLKIQPAKLEDSAVYLCASSPYIEEQYFGPGTRLTVT.

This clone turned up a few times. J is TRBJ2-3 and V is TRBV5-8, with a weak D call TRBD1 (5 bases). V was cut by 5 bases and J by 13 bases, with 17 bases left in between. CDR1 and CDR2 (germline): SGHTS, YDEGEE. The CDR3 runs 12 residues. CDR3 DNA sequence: TGTGCCAGCAGGCGGACAACCTCGTCAAAGTATTTT. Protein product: CASRRTTSSKYF.

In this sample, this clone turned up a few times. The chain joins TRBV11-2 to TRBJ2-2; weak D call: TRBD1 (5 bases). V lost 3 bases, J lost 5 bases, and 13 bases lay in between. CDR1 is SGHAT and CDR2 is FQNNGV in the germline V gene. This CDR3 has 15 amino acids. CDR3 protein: CASSFDRHSTGELFF. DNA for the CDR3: TGTGCCAGCAGCTTCGACAGACACTCAACCGGGGAGCTGTTTTTT.

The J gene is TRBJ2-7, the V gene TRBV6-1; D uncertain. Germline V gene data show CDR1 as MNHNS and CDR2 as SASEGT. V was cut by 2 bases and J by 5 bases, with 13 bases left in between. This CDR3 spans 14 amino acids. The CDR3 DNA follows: TGTGCCAGCAGTGAAAGTGGGCGAGAGCACGAGCAGTACTTC. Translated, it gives CASSESGREHEQYF.

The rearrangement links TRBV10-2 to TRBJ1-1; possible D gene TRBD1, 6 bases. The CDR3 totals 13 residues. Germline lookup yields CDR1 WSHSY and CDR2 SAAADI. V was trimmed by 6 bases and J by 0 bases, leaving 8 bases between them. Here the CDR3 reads CASSRDMNTEAFF. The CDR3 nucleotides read TGCGCCAGCAGCCGGGACATGAACACTGAAGCTTTCTTT.

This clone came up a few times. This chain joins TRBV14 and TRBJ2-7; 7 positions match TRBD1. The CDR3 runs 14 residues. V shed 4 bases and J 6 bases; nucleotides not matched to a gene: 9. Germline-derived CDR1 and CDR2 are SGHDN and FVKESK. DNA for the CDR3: TGTGCCAGCAGCCTCGAAGTCCCAGGGGGCGAGCAGTACTTC. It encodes CASSLEVPGGEQYF.

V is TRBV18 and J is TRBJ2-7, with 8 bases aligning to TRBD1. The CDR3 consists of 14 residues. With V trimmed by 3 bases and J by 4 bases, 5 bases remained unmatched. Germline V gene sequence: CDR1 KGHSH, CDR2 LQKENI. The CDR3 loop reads CASSPQTGEYEQYF. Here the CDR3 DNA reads TGTGCCAGCTCACCGCAGACAGGGGAGTACGAGCAGTACTTC.

This CDR3 is CASSRHNSPLHF. For the CDR3, the DNA is TGTGCCAGCAGCCGACATAATTCACCCCTCCACTTT. The gene calls are TRBV6-5 and TRBJ1-6; no clear D. Germline V gene data show CDR1 as MNHEY and CDR2 as SVGAGI. The CDR3 has 12 residues. The V gene lost 6 bases and the J gene lost 5 bases, with 5 bases spanning the gap.

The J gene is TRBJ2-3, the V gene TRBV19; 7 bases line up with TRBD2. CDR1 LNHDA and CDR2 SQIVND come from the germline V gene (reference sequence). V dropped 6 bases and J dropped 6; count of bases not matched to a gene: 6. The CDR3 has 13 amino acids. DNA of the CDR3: TGTGCCAGTAGCGGGAGGTATTCGGATACGCAGTATTTT. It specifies CASSGRYSDTQYF.

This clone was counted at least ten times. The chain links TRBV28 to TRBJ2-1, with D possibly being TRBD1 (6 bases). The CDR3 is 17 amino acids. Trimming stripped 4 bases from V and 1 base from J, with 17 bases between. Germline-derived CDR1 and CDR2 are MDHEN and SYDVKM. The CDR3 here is CASSSITGMKSYNEQFF. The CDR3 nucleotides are TGTGCCAGCAGTTCTATAACAGGGATGAAGTCCTACAATGAGCAGTTCTTC. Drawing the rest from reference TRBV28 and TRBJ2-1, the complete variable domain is DVKVTQSSRYLVKRTGEKVFLECVQDMDHENMFWYRQDPGLGLRLIYFSYDVKMKEKGDIPEGYSVSREKKERFSLILESASTNQTSMYLCASSSITGMKSYNEQFFGPGTRLTVL.

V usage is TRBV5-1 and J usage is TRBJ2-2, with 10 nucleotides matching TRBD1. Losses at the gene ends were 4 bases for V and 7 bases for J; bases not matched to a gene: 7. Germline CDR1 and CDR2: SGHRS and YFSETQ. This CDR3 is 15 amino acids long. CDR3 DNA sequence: TGCGCCAGCAGCAAAGGACAGGGGGAGGTCGGGGAGCTGTTTTTT. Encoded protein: CASSKGQGEVGELFF.

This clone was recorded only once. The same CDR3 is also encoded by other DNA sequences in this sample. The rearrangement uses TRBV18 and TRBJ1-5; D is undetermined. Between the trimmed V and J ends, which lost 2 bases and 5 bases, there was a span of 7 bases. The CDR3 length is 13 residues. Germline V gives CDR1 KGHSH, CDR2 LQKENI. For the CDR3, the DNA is TGTGCCAGCTCACCAGGCGAAGATCAGCCCCAGCATTTT. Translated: CASSPGEDQPQHF.

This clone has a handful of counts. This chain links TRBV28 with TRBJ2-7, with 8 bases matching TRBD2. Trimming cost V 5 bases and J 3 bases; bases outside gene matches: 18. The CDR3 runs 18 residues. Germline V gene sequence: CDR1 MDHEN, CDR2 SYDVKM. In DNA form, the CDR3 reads TGTGCCAGCAGTCCTCCCCGGGGAGCGGGAGTTTCCCTCTACGAGCAGTACTTC. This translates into CASSPPRGAGVSLYEQYF.